This T cell receptor beta chain was captured in a study of cytomegalovirus exposure and HLA in healthy donors. Findings and limits, study-wide: TCR beta V- and J-gene trimming, according to a later analysis, was linked to a missense DCLRE1C variant. Across HLA loci, a later analysis found differing TCR association rates, with DRB1 most and HLA-C fewest.

Note on this clone: Its cognate antigen is unknown.

Deletions cut 3 bases from V and 2 bases from J, with 9 bases between. The CDR3 has 14 residues. Per the germline V gene, CDR1 is SGHDT and CDR2 is YYEEEE. Every donor was a healthy person donating bone marrow. The primer mix had 60 Vbeta and 13 Jbeta primers. Produced via immunoSEQ multiplex PCR; TCRdb's table is partial and in-frame only. The sample consists of about 180,000 clones, around four fifths of them appearing once. This TCR derives from a woman aged 50 to 65 in good health and CMV-seropositive. The source material was PBMCs. This rearrangement joins TRBV5-6 to TRBJ1-5; possible D gene TRBD1, 5 bases. Here the CDR3 DNA reads TGTGCCAGCAGCTATCAGGGTCGCAATCAGCCCCAGCATTTT. Its translation is CASSYQGRNQPQHF.